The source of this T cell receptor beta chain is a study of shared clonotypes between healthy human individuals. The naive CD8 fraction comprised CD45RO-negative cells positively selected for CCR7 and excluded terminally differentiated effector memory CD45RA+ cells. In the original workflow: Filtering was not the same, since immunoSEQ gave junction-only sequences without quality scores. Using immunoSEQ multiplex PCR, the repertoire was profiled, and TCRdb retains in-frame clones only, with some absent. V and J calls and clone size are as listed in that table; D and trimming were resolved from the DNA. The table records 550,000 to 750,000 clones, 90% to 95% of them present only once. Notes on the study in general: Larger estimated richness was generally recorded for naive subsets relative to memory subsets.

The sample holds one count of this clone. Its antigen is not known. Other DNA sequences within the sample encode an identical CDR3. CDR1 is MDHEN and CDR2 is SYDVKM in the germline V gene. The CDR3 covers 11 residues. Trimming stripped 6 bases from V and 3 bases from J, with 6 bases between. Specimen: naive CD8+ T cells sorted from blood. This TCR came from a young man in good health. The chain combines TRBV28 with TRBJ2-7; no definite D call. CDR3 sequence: CASSLLYEQYF. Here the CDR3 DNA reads TGTGCCAGCAGCTTACTCTACGAGCAGTACTTC.